The text below deals with one T cell receptor (beta chain). Its antigen is as yet unknown. This may arise from a read error, as a much more abundant clone is one base away. Time point in this sample: persistent/refractory GD, antithyroid drugs over 5 years with positive TRAb. PBMC RNA was the source of the TCR library. TCR beta libraries were built with iRepertoire HTBI primers and Arm-PCR of CDR3 regions. Original processing methods: The samples yielded roughly 60 TRBV and 14 TRBJ segments. Each CDR3 protein gets one entry after TCRdb re-called the multiplex PCR reads with MiXCR. TCRdb, rather than the study authors, made the V and J calls. The profile shows about 310,000 distinct CDR3 sequences, 22% of them singletons. These data are taken from a study of regulatory T cells in long-lasting Graves disease. General study findings and limits: Persistent Graves' patients showed a TCR diversity that was lower than that of newly diagnosed ones.

The sequenced sample was peripheral blood mononuclear cells (PBMCs), obtained when the disease was refractory, from a patient treated with antithyroid drugs. This receptor was identified in a female donor with Graves disease.

The CDR3 protein is CASSLLGGQTYDQYF. As DNA, the CDR3 is TGTGCCAGCAGTTTATTGGGGGGGCAGACCTACGACCAGTACTTC. The chain couples TRBV27 to TRBJ2-7; weak D call: TRBD2 (7 bases). Germline V CDR1 and CDR2: MNHEY, SMNVEV (reference sequence). The CDR3 is made up of 15 amino acids.